This TCR beta chain was documented in a study of blood T cells in healthy people across ages. Broader study findings: Unknown CMV status may confound age-related changes in expanded clones.

As to this clonotype: Its antigen is unidentified. This could be a read error, since a much larger clone is one nucleotide away.

From germline, CDR1 is LGHNA and CDR2 YNFKEQ. CDR3 length equals 14 residues. PCR was performed a second time for about 7 to 12 cycles using a sample-barcoded 5' primer and a J-beta primer mix. TCRdb used MiXCR to reprocess the 5' RACE reads, holding one entry per CDR3 protein. The sample has approximately 700,000 distinct CDR3 sequences, approximately 31% seen once. Each sample yielded at least 6 million isolated PBMCs. The genes are TRBV4-2 and TRBJ1-2; tentative D call: TRBD1 (5 bases). The clonotype comes from a woman at least 80 years old in good health. Sample: blood. DNA of the CDR3: TGTGCCGGCAGCCAAGTTGTGGGACTGGAAGTAGTCACCTTC. Amino acids: CAGSQVVGLEVVTF.